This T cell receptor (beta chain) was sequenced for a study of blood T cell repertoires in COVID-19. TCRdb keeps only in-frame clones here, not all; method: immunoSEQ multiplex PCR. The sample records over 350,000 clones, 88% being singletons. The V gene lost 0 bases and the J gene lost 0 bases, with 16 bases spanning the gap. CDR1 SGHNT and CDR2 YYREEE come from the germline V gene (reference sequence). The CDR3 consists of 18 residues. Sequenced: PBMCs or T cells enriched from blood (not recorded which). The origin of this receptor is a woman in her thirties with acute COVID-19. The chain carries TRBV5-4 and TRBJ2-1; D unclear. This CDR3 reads CASSLVGFRTSSYNEQFF. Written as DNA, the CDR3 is TGTGCCAGCAGCTTGGTCGGTTTTCGAACGAGCTCCTACAATGAGCAGTTCTTC.